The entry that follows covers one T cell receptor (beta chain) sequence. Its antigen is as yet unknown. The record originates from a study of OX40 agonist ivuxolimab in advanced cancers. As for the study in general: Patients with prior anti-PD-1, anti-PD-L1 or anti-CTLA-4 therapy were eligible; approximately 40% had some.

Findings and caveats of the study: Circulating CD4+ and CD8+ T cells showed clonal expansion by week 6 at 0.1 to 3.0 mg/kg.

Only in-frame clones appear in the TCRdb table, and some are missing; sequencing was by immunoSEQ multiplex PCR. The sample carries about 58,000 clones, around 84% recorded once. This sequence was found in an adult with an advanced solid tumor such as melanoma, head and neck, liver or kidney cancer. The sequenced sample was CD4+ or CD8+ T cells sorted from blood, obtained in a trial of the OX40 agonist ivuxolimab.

Here the CDR3 reads CASSPRTGGLTNYGYTF. In DNA, the CDR3 is TGTGCCAGCTCACCGAGGACAGGGGGCTTAACTAACTATGGCTACACCTTC. V gene TRBV18 combines with J gene TRBJ1-2; 11 bases are a match to TRBD1. CDR3 size: 17 residues. The germline gives CDR1 KGHSH, CDR2 LQKENI. V shed 3 bases and J 0 bases; nucleotides not matched to a gene: 6.